This entry lists 22 T cell receptor beta chains sequenced from one sample in a study of cytomegalovirus exposure and HLA in healthy donors. Amplification used 60 Vbeta primers and 13 Jbeta primers. Generated by immunoSEQ multiplex PCR, the TCRdb table keeps only in-frame clones and is missing some. The sample holds about 190,000 clones, 65% to 80% seen once. Material: PBMCs. These receptors all come from a man aged 25 to 45 in good health and CMV-seropositive.

This clone showed up just a few times. This chain uses TRBV28 with TRBJ2-1; D is perhaps TRBD1 (5 bases). The length of the CDR3 is 14 residues. Per germline, CDR1 MDHEN and CDR2 SYDVKM. V lost 5 bases and J lost 0, with 8 bases in between. CDR3 nucleotides: TGTGCCAGCAGTCCCCAGGGCTCCTACAATGAGCAGTTCTTC. Protein product: CASSPQGSYNEQFF.

This clone was seen a single time. V usage is TRBV18 and J usage is TRBJ1-1; weak D call: TRBD1 (5 bases). This CDR3 has 13 residues. The germline V gene encodes CDR1 KGHSH and CDR2 LQKENI. V lost 6 bases and J 1 base, leaving 9 bases between the germline ends. The CDR3 nucleotides are TGTGCCAGCTCCTTAGGGGCGAACACTGAAGCTTTCTTT. This gives the protein CASSLGANTEAFF.

In this sample, this clone turned up once. This sample also contains other DNA sequences that code for the same CDR3. The rearrangement joins TRBV19 to TRBJ1-2; D remains unclear. Germline CDR1 LNHDA, CDR2 SQIVND (reference sequence). Between the trimmed V and J ends, which lost 1 base and 8 bases, there was a span of 8 bases. The CDR3 has 12 residues. The CDR3 bases are TGTGCCAGTAGTATAGGAGAGAGGGGCTACACCTTC. Its protein product is CASSIGERGYTF.

V usage is TRBV6-6 and J usage is TRBJ2-7; D unclear. The V and J ends lost 1 base and 4 bases respectively, with 8 bases between them. The CDR3 totals 13 residues. The V gene's germline CDR1 is MNHNY and CDR2 SVGAGI (reference sequence). The CDR3 reads CASSYLADYEQYF. As DNA, the CDR3 is TGTGCCAGCAGTTACTTGGCGGATTACGAGCAGTACTTC.

The chain uses TRBV7-8 and TRBJ1-3; D is unclear. The ends were cut back, 5 bases at V and 1 base at J, with 12 bases in the middle. Germline CDR1 reads SGHVS; CDR2 reads FQNEAQ. The CDR3 has 15 residues. This chain's CDR3 is CASSAFSGSGNTIYF. The CDR3 coding sequence is TGTGCCAGCAGCGCCTTTTCGGGTTCTGGAAACACCATATATTTT.

The V call is TRBV25-1, the J call TRBJ2-2; possibly TRBD2 for D (6 bases). Germline CDR1 reads MGHDK; CDR2 reads SYGVNS. CDR3 length: 15 residues. The V gene lost 3 bases and the J gene lost 1 base, with 9 bases spanning the gap. CDR3 amino acids: CASSEWRGNTGELFF. As DNA, the CDR3 is TGTGCCAGCAGTGAGTGGAGGGGGAACACCGGGGAGCTGTTTTTT. Together with reference TRBV25-1 and TRBJ2-2, the CDR3 gives the full variable domain: EADIYQTPRYLVIGTGKKITLECSQTMGHDKMYWYQQDPGMELHLIHYSYGVNSTEKGDLSSESTVSRIRTEHFPLTLESARPSHTSQYLCASSEWRGNTGELFFGEGSRLTVL.

Here the CDR3 DNA reads TGTGCCATCACTCGGGACAGGGAGGACGAGCAGTACTTC. Its translation: CAITRDREDEQYF. The genes are TRBV10-3 and TRBJ2-7; 9 positions agree with TRBD1. V shed 7 bases and J 5 bases; nucleotides not matched to a gene: 6. The CDR3 runs 13 residues. The V gene's germline CDR1 is ENHRY and CDR2 SYGVKD.

The chain's CDR3 is CASSQEMRGQETQYF. CDR3 DNA sequence: TGTGCCAGCAGCCAAGAGATGCGCGGCCAAGAGACCCAGTACTTC. The chain joins TRBV4-2 to TRBJ2-5; D call uncertain. Between the trimmed V and J ends, which lost 0 bases and 1 base, there was a span of 9 bases. The V gene's germline CDR1 is LGHNA and CDR2 YNFKEQ. This CDR3 contains 15 residues.

This clone was found a few times. V usage is TRBV7-3 and J usage is TRBJ1-1; the match to TRBD1 covers 10 bases. Germline CDR1 SGHTA, CDR2 FQGTGA. This CDR3 has 18 residues. V dropped 4 bases and J dropped 1; count of bases not matched to a gene: 12. CDR3 amino acids: CASSSIFSRDRGNTEAFF. CDR3 coding DNA: TGTGCCAGCAGCTCGATTTTCTCTCGGGACAGGGGGAACACTGAAGCTTTCTTT.

The V call is TRBV5-6, the J call TRBJ2-5; the D gene is possibly TRBD1 (6 bases). The CDR3 length is 15 residues. Between the trimmed V and J ends, which lost 4 bases and 1 base, there was a span of 14 bases. Germline CDR1 SGHDT, CDR2 YYEEEE. CDR3 coding DNA: TGTGCCAGCAGCCCGCGTGGGGGCATCCAAGAGACCCAGTACTTC. Translated, it gives CASSPRGGIQETQYF.

The CDR3, as DNA: TGTGCCAGCTCCAGCGGGGCCGCGGCCAAAAACATTCAGTACTTC. Its protein is CASSSGAAAKNIQYF. The rearrangement uses TRBV6-5 and TRBJ2-4; 7 bases match TRBD2. The CDR3 totals 15 residues. Germline V lookup: CDR1 MNHEY, CDR2 SVGAGI. The V and J ends lost 8 bases and 1 base, in that order; junction bases with no gene match: 8.

The V call is TRBV7-9, the J call TRBJ1-3, with TRBD1 matching 9 bases. The CDR3 consists of 16 residues. J lost 4 bases, V lost 5 bases, and 9 bases had no gene match. Germline V gene data show CDR1 as SEHNR and CDR2 as FQNEAQ (reference sequence). Here the CDR3 reads CASSHYRDREGNTIYF. CDR3 DNA sequence: TGTGCCAGCAGCCACTACCGGGACAGGGAAGGAAACACCATATATTTT. Drawing the rest from reference TRBV7-9 and TRBJ1-3, the complete variable domain is DTGVSQNPRHKITKRGQNVTFRCDPISEHNRLYWYRQTLGQGPEFLTYFQNEAQLEKSRLLSDRFSAERPKGSFSTLEIQRTEQGDSAMYLCASSHYRDREGNTIYFGEGSWLTVV.

The rearrangement uses TRBV6-1 and TRBJ2-2, with D perhaps TRBD2 (6 bases). CDR1 is MNHNS and CDR2 is SASEGT in the germline V gene. The CDR3 runs to 14 residues. Trimming cost V 7 bases and J 3 bases, with 12 bases left between them. The CDR3 region is CASMRRGDTGELFF. The CDR3 DNA follows: TGTGCCAGCATGAGGCGGGGTGACACCGGGGAGCTGTTTTTT.

This clone appeared a single time. The chain recombines TRBV7-3 with TRBJ2-3, with 9 bases lining up with TRBD1. The CDR3 runs 16 residues. Germline CDR1 and CDR2: SGHTA and FQGTGA. The ends lost 2 bases at V and 4 bases at J; junction bases unmatched: 7. The CDR3: CASSLEGQGLADTQYF. DNA for the CDR3: TGTGCCAGCAGCTTAGAGGGACAGGGCTTGGCAGATACGCAGTATTTT.

V and J are TRBV6-5 and TRBJ1-2; possibly TRBD1 for D (5 bases). There are 16 residues in the CDR3. V was pared by 2 bases and J by 7 bases, with 20 bases between. Germline loops: CDR1 MNHEY, CDR2 SVGAGI. In nucleotides, the CDR3 is TGTGCCAGCAGTTACGGGGATAGTAGTTCAACAGGTGGCTACACCTTC. Translated: CASSYGDSSSTGGYTF.

This clone was counted once. Compared with germline, one end of the junction differs, possibly owing to a read error. The J gene is TRBJ1-2, the V gene TRBV25-1; 8 bases align to TRBD1. Germline assignment: CDR1 MGHDK and CDR2 SYGVNS. The CDR3 covers 16 residues. CDR3 sequence reads: CASGGSGTGTPYDYTF. In nucleotides, the CDR3 is TGTGCCAGCGGTGGATCGGGGACAGGTACTCCCTATGACTACACCTTC.

The chain uses TRBV7-2 and TRBJ1-5, with 8 bases aligning to TRBD1. CDR3 size: 14 residues. V lost 1 base and J lost 9; bases outside the gene matches: 5. CDR1 is SGHTA, CDR2 FQGNSA, per germline. The CDR3 DNA reads as TGTGCCAGCAGCTTAGGGACAGGGTCAGGGCCCCAGCATTTT. Protein sequence: CASSLGTGSGPQHF.

The chain recombines TRBV6-5 with TRBJ2-5, with 7 bases matching TRBD2. The CDR3 is 14 amino acids. Per germline, CDR1 MNHEY and CDR2 SVGAGI. The trim removed 0 bases at V and 5 bases at J, leaving 3 bases unmatched. This CDR3 is CASSYSGGSETQYF. DNA for the CDR3: TGTGCCAGCAGTTACTCCGGGGGGAGTGAGACCCAGTACTTC.

The V call is TRBV27, the J call TRBJ1-5, with a tentative D call TRBD1 (5 bases). The V end lost 4 bases, the J end lost 2 bases, and 9 bases lay between the germline ends. Looked up from germline, CDR1 is MNHEY and CDR2 is SMNVEV (reference sequence). This CDR3 comprises 14 residues. The CDR3 nucleotides are TGTGCCAGCAGTTACGGACAAGGCAATCAGCCCCAGCATTTT. It translates to CASSYGQGNQPQHF.

This clone was seen a few times. CDR3 DNA sequence: TGCGCCAGCAGCCAGATTCCCGGGACAGGGGGCGGTAACCGGGGGAACTATGGCTACACCTTC. Translation gives CASSQIPGTGGGNRGNYGYTF. V usage is TRBV5-1 and J usage is TRBJ1-2; 12 nucleotides agree with TRBD1. V lost 4 bases, J lost 2 bases, and 21 bases stayed unmatched. The CDR3 consists of 21 residues. Germline lookup yields CDR1 SGHRS and CDR2 YFSETQ. Combining the CDR3 with reference TRBV5-1 and TRBJ1-2 gives the whole variable domain KAGVTQTPRYLIKTRGQQVTLSCSPISGHRSVSWYQQTPGQGLQFLFEYFSETQRNKGNFPGRFSGRQFSNSRSEMNVSTLELGDSALYLCASSQIPGTGGGNRGNYGYTFGSGTRLTVV.

The rearrangement uses TRBV5-1 and TRBJ2-3; TRBD2 matches at 9 bases. The CDR3 is 16 amino acids. The J segment lost 4 bases and the V segment lost 0 bases, leaving 6 bases of the junction unmatched. From germline, CDR1 is SGHRS and CDR2 YFSETQ. CDR3 sequence reads: CASSLAGVAGADTQYF. CDR3 in DNA: TGCGCCAGCAGCTTGGCCGGGGTAGCGGGGGCAGATACGCAGTATTTT.

The V gene is TRBV30, the J gene TRBJ1-5, with 8 bases lining up with TRBD1. J lost 7 bases, V lost 5 bases, and 4 bases had no gene match. CDR3 length: 12 amino acids. Germline V CDR1 and CDR2: GTSNPN, SVGIG (reference sequence). CDR3 sequence (DNA): TGTGCCTGGCAGACAGGGGTCCAGCCCCAGCATTTT. Translation gives CAWQTGVQPQHF.